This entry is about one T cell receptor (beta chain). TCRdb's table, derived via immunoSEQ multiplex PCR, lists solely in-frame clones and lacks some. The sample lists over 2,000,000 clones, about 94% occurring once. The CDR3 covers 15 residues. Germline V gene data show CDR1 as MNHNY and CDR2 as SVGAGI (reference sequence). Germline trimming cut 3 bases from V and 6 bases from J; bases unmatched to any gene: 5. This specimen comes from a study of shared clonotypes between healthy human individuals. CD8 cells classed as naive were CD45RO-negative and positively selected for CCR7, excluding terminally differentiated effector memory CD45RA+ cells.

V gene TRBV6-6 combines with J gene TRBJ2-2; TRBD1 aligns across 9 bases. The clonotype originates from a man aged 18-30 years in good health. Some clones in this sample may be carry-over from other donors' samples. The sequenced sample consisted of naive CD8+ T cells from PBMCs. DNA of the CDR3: TGTGCCAGCAGTTATTGGACAGGGGCAGCCGGGGAGCTGTTTTTT. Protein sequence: CASSYWTGAAGELFF.